This TCR beta chain was obtained from a study of vaccination effects on CD4 cells after COVID-19. General observations from the study: In convalescents, spike-reactive clones (those seen post-vaccine) were mainly new vaccine-induced clones. Late after vaccination, infection- and vaccine-induced clones showed marked clonal contraction.

Antigen-specific CD4+ T cells expanded by the ViraFEST assay with viral peptide pools were then sequenced. A 10-day culture period preceded the isolation of CD4+ T cells. The individual was infected with SARS-CoV-2 between March and December 2020, as confirmed by PCR. Serving as the negative control culture was a pool of HIV-1 Nef peptides. Half-medium exchanges with IL-2 medium took place on days 3 and 7. TCRdb's table, derived via immunoSEQ multiplex PCR, lists solely in-frame clones and lacks some. The profile shows around 53,000 clones, 76% of them singletons. For this clone: No antigen is known for it.

The V end lost 3 bases, the J end lost 5 bases, and 10 bases lay between the germline ends. This CDR3 is built from 13 residues. Germline V gene data show CDR1 as KGHSH and CDR2 as LQKENI. The specimen was CD4+ T cells from PBMCs cultured with HIV peptides, collected before COVID-19 vaccination. Subset in this sample: HIV-1 Nef peptide pool negative control/reference culture. The chain recombines TRBV18 with TRBJ2-5; D gene unclear. This receptor was taken from a human donor who had a prior SARS-CoV-2 infection. CDR3 DNA sequence: TGTGCCAGCTCACCCTCTCTTTCGGAGACCCAGTACTTC. This encodes CASSPSLSETQYF.